One TCR beta chain is described in this entry. The target antigen is unknown. The sample belongs to a study of beta chain features in type 1 diabetes. Whole-study results and caveats: When Type 1 diabetes patients were examined, their TCRB CDR3s proved moderately but significantly shorter in all four CD4+ subsets.

Expressed TCRB transcripts were sequenced because the isolated RNA had all been reverse transcribed beforehand. The method was immunoSEQ multiplex PCR; TCRdb's version includes in-frame clones alone and lacks a portion of them. The data hold more than 250,000 clones, with 20% to 25% observed a single time. Purity exceeded 95% in all sorted populations. The CDR3 consists of 12 residues. Germline V gives CDR1 GTSNPN, CDR2 SVGIG (reference sequence). The V end was cut by 4 bases, the J end by 3 bases, with 6 bases between. The TCR comes from a woman in her twenties or thirties with type 1 diabetes. Specimen: naive CD4+ T cells from blood. The chain recombines TRBV30 with TRBJ2-2; D remains ambiguous. CDR3 region: CAWTSDTGELFF. DNA for the CDR3: TGTGCCTGGACCTCGGACACCGGGGAGCTGTTTTTT.